A single sample gave rise to the 27 T cell receptor beta chains below, sequenced in a study of blood T cell repertoires in COVID-19. The data were produced by immunoSEQ multiplex PCR, yet TCRdb's version contains in-frame clones alone and is incomplete. The table has approximately 220,000 clones, 81% seen once; the top ten hold approximately 8.7%. The sequenced sample was peripheral blood. Source of these receptors: a woman at least 80 years old with acute or convalescent COVID-19.

On this clone itself: One junction end disagrees with the germline gene, perhaps due to a read error. V usage is TRBV7-8 and J usage is TRBJ2-7, with D maybe TRBD2 (6 bases). The length of the CDR3 is 15 residues. Germline V gene lookup returns CDR1 SGHVS and CDR2 FQNEAQ. The CDR3, as DNA: TGTGCCAGCAGCTTAACCTTCGGGAGATCTTACGAGCATTACTTC. Its protein is CASSLTFGRSYEHYF.

The chain combines TRBV18 with TRBJ2-5; 11 nucleotides align to TRBD2. Unmatched junction bases numbered 4, after V lost 3 bases and J lost 1 base. This CDR3 region has 16 residues. Germline CDR1 is KGHSH and CDR2 is LQKENI. CDR3 in amino acids: CASSPTSGGLQETQYF. For the CDR3, the DNA is TGTGCCAGCTCACCTACTAGCGGGGGACTCCAAGAGACCCAGTACTTC.

CDR3 protein: CASRRVQSPSDTQYF. The CDR3, as DNA: TGTGCCAGCAGGAGGGTACAGTCCCCCTCCGATACGCAGTATTTT. This rearrangement joins TRBV6-5 to TRBJ2-3; TRBD2 might be the D (5 bases). V was shortened by 6 bases and J by 6 bases, with 19 bases between the two germline ends. The germline V gene has CDR1 MNHEY and CDR2 SVGAGI. This CDR3 region has 15 residues.

This clone appeared a few times. The chain recombines TRBV27 with TRBJ1-1; D is undetermined. The CDR3 extends over 13 amino acids. Germline loops: CDR1 MNHEY, CDR2 SMNVEV (reference sequence). Trimming shortened V by 6 bases and J by 4 bases, and 12 bases separated the two germline ends. The CDR3 reads CASSPPGSTEAFF. In DNA form, the CDR3 reads TGTGCCAGCAGCCCCCCGGGGAGCACTGAAGCTTTCTTT.

The chain recombines TRBV5-1 with TRBJ2-7; no definite D call. Germline loops: CDR1 SGHRS, CDR2 YFSETQ. CDR3 length equals 14 residues. V lost 0 bases and J 7 bases, leaving 14 bases between the germline ends. CDR3 sequence: CASSLAGYPREQYF. CDR3 in DNA: TGCGCCAGCAGCTTGGCCGGGTACCCGCGAGAGCAGTACTTC.

This sequence joins TRBV15 and TRBJ1-3; unclear D gene. Per germline, CDR1 LNHNV and CDR2 YYDKDF (reference sequence). The V and J ends lost 0 bases and 3 bases respectively, with 15 bases between them. The CDR3 extends over 17 amino acids. The CDR3 spells CATSRDLAEHNGNTIYF. The CDR3 region has the DNA TGTGCCACCAGCAGAGATCTTGCGGAACACAATGGAAACACCATATATTTT.

The chain carries TRBV21-1 and TRBJ2-4; TRBD2, the D gene given by the table, was not confirmed from the DNA. TRBV21-1 constitutes a pseudogene. This CDR3 is built from 15 residues. The CDR3 sequence: CASRCSGTLKNIQYF. CDR3 in DNA: TGTGCCAGCAGATGTAGCGGGACCTTGAAAAACATTCAGTACTTC.

Only one count was recorded for this clone. The genes are TRBV6-1 and TRBJ2-3; 8 bases are shared with TRBD2. The CDR3 contains 16 residues. Trimming took 4 bases from V and 2 from J; bases not matched to a gene: 8. The germline gives CDR1 MNHNS, CDR2 SASEGT. The chain's CDR3 is CASSVFGTRITDTQYF. Here the CDR3 DNA reads TGTGCCAGCAGTGTTTTCGGGACTAGGATCACAGATACGCAGTATTTT.

This chain links TRBV5-4 with TRBJ1-1, with TRBD1 matching 8 bases. CDR3 length: 15 residues. Per the germline V gene, CDR1 is SGHNT and CDR2 is YYREEE (reference sequence). V was pared by 0 bases and J by 6 bases, with 7 bases of the junction left unmatched. Here the CDR3 reads CASSLAGQGEAEAFF. The CDR3 bases are TGTGCCAGCAGCTTGGCTGGACAGGGTGAAGCTGAAGCTTTCTTT.

J is TRBJ1-3 and V is TRBV27; no reliable D call. The length of the CDR3 is 15 residues. The V and J ends lost 5 bases and 0 bases respectively, with 11 bases between them. Germline V gene data show CDR1 as MNHEY and CDR2 as SMNVEV (reference sequence). CDR3: CASSRGLASGNTIYF. CDR3 in DNA: TGTGCCAGCAGTCGAGGCTTGGCCTCTGGAAACACCATATATTTT.

V is TRBV7-2 and J is TRBJ2-7; the D gene is possibly TRBD2 (6 bases). Germline V gives CDR1 SGHTA, CDR2 FQGNSA. The length of the CDR3 is 16 residues. V was pared by 5 bases and J by 2 bases, with 19 bases between. Written as DNA, the CDR3 is TGTGCCAGCAGCCATTCCCTCAAGCGGGTTACCTACGAGCAGTACTTC. This sequence encodes CASSHSLKRVTYEQYF.

This sequence joins TRBV6-1 and TRBJ2-3; 7 bases are a match to TRBD2. V lost 1 base, J lost 7 bases, and 14 bases stayed unmatched. The CDR3 runs 17 residues. The germline V gene has CDR1 MNHNS and CDR2 SASEGT. In DNA, the CDR3 is TGTGCCAGCAGTGAAGAGCCCCCGGGCGGGAGTCCCAATACGCAGTATTTT. Amino acid sequence: CASSEEPPGGSPNTQYF.

This chain joins TRBV11-3 and TRBJ2-5, with D perhaps TRBD2 (6 bases). Germline CDR1 SGHNT, CDR2 YENEEA. The CDR3 extends over 13 amino acids. V lost 2 bases to trimming and J lost 2 bases, with 6 bases between them. The CDR3 region is CASSLRGQETQYF. DNA for the CDR3: TGTGCCAGCAGCTTACGGGGGCAAGAGACCCAGTACTTC.

The J gene is TRBJ1-6, the V gene TRBV13, with D possibly TRBD1 on 6 matching bases. The CDR3 is 12 amino acids. The V end was cut by 5 bases, the J end by 17 bases, with 16 bases between. Germline values: CDR1 PRHDT, CDR2 FYEKMQ (reference sequence). This CDR3 is CASSQETGSVHF. CDR3 coding DNA: TGTGCCAGCAGCCAAGAAACAGGGTCCGTCCACTTT. The whole variable domain, remainder taken from reference TRBV13 and TRBJ1-6, is AAGVIQSPRHLIKEKRETATLKCYPIPRHDTVYWYQQGPGQDPQFLISFYEKMQSDKGSIPDRFSAQQFSDYHSELNMSSLELGDSALYFCASSQETGSVHFGNGTRLTVT.

This chain joins TRBV7-9 and TRBJ1-3, with 7 bases lining up with TRBD1. Trimming cost V 5 bases and J 2 bases; bases outside gene matches: 3. Germline V gives CDR1 SEHNR, CDR2 FQNEAQ (reference sequence). The CDR3 consists of 14 residues. The CDR3 loop is CASSPGTAGNTIYF. CDR3 sequence (DNA): TGTGCCAGCAGCCCAGGGACAGCTGGAAACACCATATATTTT.

The chain employs TRBV6-6 and TRBJ2-1, with 7 bases lining up with TRBD2. Trimming cost V 2 bases and J 6 bases; bases outside gene matches: 10. The CDR3 is made up of 16 amino acids. The V gene's germline CDR1 is MNHNY and CDR2 SVGAGI (reference sequence). In nucleotides, the CDR3 is TGTGCCAGCAGTTACCCCTACGGGGGGTCGACCAATGAGCAGTTCTTC. This sequence encodes CASSYPYGGSTNEQFF.

V gene TRBV6-4 combines with J gene TRBJ2-1; 10 bases agree with TRBD1. The germline V gene encodes CDR1 MRHNA and CDR2 SNTAGT. The CDR3 is 15 amino acids. After removal of 7 bases from V and 4 bases from J, the junction contained 7 bases not matched to a gene. The DNA of the CDR3 is TGTGCCAGCAAAGTCGACAGGGGGCTTTACAATGAGCAGTTCTTC. Encoded protein: CASKVDRGLYNEQFF.

This clone was seen a handful of times. This chain uses TRBV19 with TRBJ1-2; 7 bases agree with TRBD1. The V segment lost 3 bases and the J segment 5 bases; nucleotides outside the gene matches: 6. Per germline, CDR1 LNHDA and CDR2 SQIVND (reference sequence). The CDR3 consists of 14 residues. The CDR3 here is CASSIPGQHYGYTF. The CDR3 DNA reads as TGTGCCAGTAGTATCCCGGGACAGCATTATGGCTACACCTTC.

The V and J genes are TRBV20-1 and TRBJ2-7; D is unresolved. The CDR3 sequence is 11 residues long. The germline V gene has CDR1 DFQATT and CDR2 SNEGSKA (reference sequence). Trimming stripped 4 bases from V and 8 bases from J, with 12 bases between. CDR3 loop: CSANLETQQYF. The CDR3 DNA is TGCAGTGCTAATTTAGAGACTCAGCAGTACTTC.

A few counts support this clone. The rearrangement joins TRBV28 to TRBJ2-7; the D gene is possibly TRBD1 (6 bases). The V gene's germline CDR1 is MDHEN and CDR2 SYDVKM. V was clipped by 5 bases and J by 9 bases, with 23 bases between them. There are 15 residues in the CDR3. In DNA form, the CDR3 reads TGTGCCAGCAGTCCCCCGGACAGAATATTACTTGGGCAGTACTTC. This codes for CASSPPDRILLGQYF. Full variable domain (outside the CDR3, taken from reference TRBV28 and TRBJ2-7): DVKVTQSSRYLVKRTGEKVFLECVQDMDHENMFWYRQDPGLGLRLIYFSYDVKMKEKGDIPEGYSVSREKKERFSLILESASTNQTSMYLCASSPPDRILLGQYFGPGTRLTVT.

In this sample, this clone turned up once. The CDR3 nucleotides are TGTGCCAGCAGTGAATTCGACAGGACATATAGCACAGATACGCAGTATTTT. It is translated as CASSEFDRTYSTDTQYF. This chain uses TRBV6-1 with TRBJ2-3; a weak D match, TRBD1 (6 bases). The CDR3 extends over 17 amino acids. The germline V gene encodes CDR1 MNHNS and CDR2 SASEGT. Trimming removed 2 bases at V and 0 bases at J, with 15 bases between.

The chain carries TRBV19 and TRBJ2-7; TRBD2 aligns across 10 bases. V dropped 8 bases and J dropped 2; count of bases not matched to a gene: 6. This CDR3 spans 14 amino acids. The V gene's germline CDR1 is LNHDA and CDR2 SQIVND (reference sequence). The CDR3 nucleotides are TGTGCCAGTGAAACGACTAGCGGGCCCTACGAGCAGTACTTC. Translating it yields CASETTSGPYEQYF.

The chain carries TRBV6-6 and TRBJ2-1; tentatively, D is TRBD1 (6 bases). The CDR3 has 14 residues. The germline V and J ends were trimmed by 0 bases and 9 bases, with 12 bases remaining between them. Germline V gene sequence: CDR1 MNHNY, CDR2 SVGAGI (reference sequence). CDR3 DNA sequence: TGTGCCAGCAGTTACTCTGGCCTAGGGGGTGAGCAGTTCTTC. Translation gives CASSYSGLGGEQFF.

The chain has TRBV10-3 and TRBJ2-1, with a weak D call TRBD1 (6 bases). This CDR3 comprises 13 residues. V lost 4 bases, J lost 4 bases, and 8 bases lay in between. The V gene's germline CDR1 is ENHRY and CDR2 SYGVKD. CDR3: CAISGTEYNEQFF. CDR3 bases: TGTGCCATCAGTGGGACAGAGTACAATGAGCAGTTCTTC.

The gene calls are TRBV6-1 and TRBJ2-1; TRBD1 aligns across 10 bases. Germline V lookup: CDR1 MNHNS, CDR2 SASEGT. CDR3 length: 16 amino acids. V trimming: 2 bases; J trimming: 5 bases; junction bases outside the gene matches: 6. The CDR3 protein is CASSESRQGANNEQFF. In nucleotides, the CDR3 is TGTGCCAGCAGTGAAAGTCGACAGGGGGCCAACAATGAGCAGTTCTTC.

The chain carries TRBV29-1 and TRBJ2-5; TRBD1 aligns across 7 bases. V dropped 5 bases and J dropped 0; count of bases not matched to a gene: 3. The CDR3 loop spans 13 amino acids. The germline V gene has CDR1 SQVTM and CDR2 ANQGSEA. The CDR3 DNA sequence: TGCAGCGTTATGACAGGGAACCAAGAGACCCAGTACTTC. Protein product: CSVMTGNQETQYF.

This clone was seen a few times. The chain joins TRBV9 to TRBJ1-2, with D hard to call. In germline, CDR1 is SGDLS, CDR2 YYNGEE. V lost 3 bases to trimming and J lost 3 bases, with 15 bases between them. The CDR3 covers 15 residues. The CDR3 spells CASSAEPGLHYGYTF. In DNA, the CDR3 is TGTGCCAGCAGCGCTGAACCCGGGTTACACTATGGCTACACCTTC. The full variable domain, completed using reference TRBV9 and TRBJ1-2, is DSGVTQTPKHLITATGQRVTLRCSPRSGDLSVYWYQQSLDQGLQFLIQYYNGEERAKGNILERFSAQQFPDLHSELNLSSLELGDSALYFCASSAEPGLHYGYTFGSGTRLTVV.